The source of this T cell receptor beta chain is a study of tissue T cells after allogeneic stem cell transplantation. Points from the study as a whole: This small cohort was clinically heterogeneous, and sampling depth was a limitation. Anatomically similar tissues had similar TCR repertoires within each patient. Only a limited share of tissue TCRs appeared in blood or spleen.

Regarding time point: mouse harvest day 7 after allogeneic transplant. The graft held 10^6 splenic CD5+ T cells and 10^7 T-cell-depleted bone marrow cells. On this clone: Its antigen is as yet unknown. The genes are named according to mouse. The CDR3 end lies 1 residue beyond the end of the read and is filled in from the germline J gene.

Profiled with immunoSEQ multiplex PCR; TCRdb holds only in-frame clones, not every one. The table lists 6,700 or so clones, less than 60% of them singletons, with around 7% in the top ten. Trimming took off 0 bases at V and 3 bases at J, with 13 bases between the two ends. The CDR3 is 16 residues long. The germline V gene has CDR1 SGHLS and CDR2 HYDKME. The chain combines TRBV12-2 with TRBJ2-2; no clear D. This TCR was recovered from a female BALB/c mouse given C57BL/6 T cells with graft-versus-host disease after an allogeneic hematopoietic cell transplant. Source material: gut tissue. CDR3 sequence: CASSLERARDTGQLYF. CDR3 bases read: TGTGCCAGCTCTCTCGAGAGGGCGCGGGACACCGGGCAGCTCTAC.